This T cell receptor (beta chain) was observed in a study of control samples from healthy donors and cancer patients. The assay was immunoSEQ multiplex PCR, and TCRdb's table has in-frame clones only and misses some. The data show 60,000 to 100,000 clones, with around 89% seen just once and more than 7% held by the top ten. This sequence originates from a man over 45 in good health. The sample comprised blood.

CDR3 in amino acids: CASSLLSGGEWAGELFF. CDR3 nucleotide sequence: TGTGCCAGCAGCTTACTCTCGGGCGGGGAGTGGGCCGGGGAGCTGTTTTTT. The chain is built from TRBV7-8 and TRBJ2-2; weak D call: TRBD2 (6 bases). CDR1 and CDR2 (germline): SGHVS, FQNEAQ. The V end was cut by 2 bases, the J end by 6 bases, with 19 bases between. The CDR3 totals 17 residues. The whole variable domain, remainder taken from reference TRBV7-8 and TRBJ2-2, is GAGVSQSPRYKVAKRGQDVALRCDPISGHVSLFWYQQALGQGPEFLTYFQNEAQLDKSGLPSDRFFAERPEGSVSTLKIQRTQQEDSAVYLCASSLLSGGEWAGELFFGEGSRLTVL.